This T cell receptor beta chain was captured by sequencing in a study of blood T cell repertoires in COVID-19. This CDR3 is built from 12 residues. CDR1 SNHLY and CDR2 FYNNEI come from the germline V gene. The V and J ends lost 8 bases and 3 bases respectively, with 7 bases between them. The protocol was immunoSEQ multiplex PCR, while the TCRdb copy is restricted to in-frame clones and leaves out a portion. The data hold almost 250,000 clones, with around 87% observed a single time. The V and J genes are TRBV2 and TRBJ2-2; the D gene is possibly TRBD2 (5 bases). This receptor was taken from a woman between 50 and 59 years old who had recovered from COVID-19. Sequencing used PBMCs or T cells enriched from blood (not recorded which). CDR3 loop: CASRDDTGELFF. The CDR3 region has the DNA TGTGCCAGCCGGGATGACACCGGGGAGCTGTTTTTT.